These 4 T cell receptor beta chains share one sample of origin, sequenced in a study of cytomegalovirus exposure and HLA in healthy donors. PCR used 60 Vbeta primers and 13 Jbeta primers. Clones were sequenced by immunoSEQ multiplex PCR, and TCRdb holds only the in-frame ones, with some missing. The table records 150,000 or so clones, roughly 70% of them present only once. What was sequenced was PBMCs. Source of these receptors: a male donor in good health and CMV-seronegative.

The chain is built from TRBV5-1 and TRBJ1-1; 7 bases align to TRBD1. CDR3 size: 13 residues. Germline V gives CDR1 SGHRS, CDR2 YFSETQ. V lost 0 bases to trimming and J lost 10 bases; unmatched junction nucleotides: 6. DNA of the CDR3: TGCGCCAGCAGCTTGGACAGGGGTCCATCAGCTTTCTTT. It codes for CASSLDRGPSAFF. Full variable domain (remainder filled in from reference TRBV5-1 and TRBJ1-1): KAGVTQTPRYLIKTRGQQVTLSCSPISGHRSVSWYQQTPGQGLQFLFEYFSETQRNKGNFPGRFSGRQFSNSRSEMNVSTLELGDSALYLCASSLDRGPSAFFGQGTRLTVV.

This sequence joins TRBV7-8 and TRBJ1-3, with TRBD1 matching over 8 bases. Germline V gene lookup returns CDR1 SGHVS and CDR2 FQNEAQ. V shed 5 bases, J shed 1 base, and the junction held 10 bases outside the gene matches. The CDR3 has 17 residues. As DNA, the CDR3 is TGTGCCAGCAGCCCCCGGCGACAGGGGTTTTCTGGAAACACCATATATTTT. Its translation is CASSPRRQGFSGNTIYF.

V is TRBV30 and J is TRBJ1-6; D gene unclear. Looked up from germline, CDR1 is GTSNPN and CDR2 is SVGIG (reference sequence). This CDR3 has 16 residues. Trimming took off 2 bases at V and 0 bases at J, with 11 bases between the two ends. CDR3 sequence: CAWSMSGYSYNSPLHF. CDR3 nucleotides: TGTGCCTGGAGTATGTCAGGCTACTCCTATAATTCACCCCTCCACTTT.

This clone has a handful of counts. V and J are TRBV5-4 and TRBJ1-1; D is unresolved. The CDR3 has 14 residues. CDR1 and CDR2 (germline): SGHNT, YYREEE (reference sequence). Trimming pared 2 bases from V and 0 bases from J, leaving 8 bases between. The DNA of the CDR3 is TGTGCCAGCAGCTTTCGTGGAGTGAACACTGAAGCTTTCTTT. It specifies CASSFRGVNTEAFF.